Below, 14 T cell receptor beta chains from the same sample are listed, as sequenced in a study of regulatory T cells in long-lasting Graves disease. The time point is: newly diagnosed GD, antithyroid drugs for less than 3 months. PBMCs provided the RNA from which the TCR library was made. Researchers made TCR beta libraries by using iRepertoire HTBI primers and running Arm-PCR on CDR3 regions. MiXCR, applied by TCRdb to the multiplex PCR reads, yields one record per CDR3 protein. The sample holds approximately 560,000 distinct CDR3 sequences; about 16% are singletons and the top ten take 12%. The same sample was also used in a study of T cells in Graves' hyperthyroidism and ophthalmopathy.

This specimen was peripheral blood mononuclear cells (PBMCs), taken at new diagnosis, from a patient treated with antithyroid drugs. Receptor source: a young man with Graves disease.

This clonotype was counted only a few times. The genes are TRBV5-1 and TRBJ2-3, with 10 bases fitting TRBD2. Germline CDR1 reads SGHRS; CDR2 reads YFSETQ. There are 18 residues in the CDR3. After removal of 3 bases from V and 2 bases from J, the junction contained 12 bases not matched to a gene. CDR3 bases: TGCGCCAGCAGCTCTTCCCCAGCGGGAGGGCGTGACACAGATACGCAGTATTTT. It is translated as CASSSSPAGGRDTDTQYF.

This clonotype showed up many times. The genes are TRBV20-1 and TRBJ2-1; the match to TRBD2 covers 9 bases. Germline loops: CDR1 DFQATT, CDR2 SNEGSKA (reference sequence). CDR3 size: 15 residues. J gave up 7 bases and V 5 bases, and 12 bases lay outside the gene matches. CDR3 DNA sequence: TGCAGTGCTCTCAGACTTAGCGGGAGTACAAATGAGCAGTTCTTC. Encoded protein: CSALRLSGSTNEQFF.

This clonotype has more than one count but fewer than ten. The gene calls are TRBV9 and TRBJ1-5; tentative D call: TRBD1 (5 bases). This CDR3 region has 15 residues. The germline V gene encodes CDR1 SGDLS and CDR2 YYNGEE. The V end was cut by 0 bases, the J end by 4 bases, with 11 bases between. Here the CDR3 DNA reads TGTGCCAGCAGCGTAGGTGGGGGGGATAATCAGCCCCAGCATTTT. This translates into CASSVGGGDNQPQHF.

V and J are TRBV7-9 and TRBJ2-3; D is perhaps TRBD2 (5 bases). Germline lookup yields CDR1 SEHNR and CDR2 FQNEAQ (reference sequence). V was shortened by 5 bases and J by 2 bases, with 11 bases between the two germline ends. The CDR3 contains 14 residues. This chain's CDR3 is CASSVRDFTDTQYF. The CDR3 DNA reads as TGTGCCAGCAGCGTCCGGGATTTCACAGATACGCAGTATTTT.

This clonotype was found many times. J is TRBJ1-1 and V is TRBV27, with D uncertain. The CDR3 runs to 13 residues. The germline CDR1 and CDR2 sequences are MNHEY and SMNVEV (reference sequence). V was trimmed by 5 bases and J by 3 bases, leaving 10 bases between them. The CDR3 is CASSPDYHTEAFF. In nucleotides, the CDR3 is TGTGCCAGCAGTCCAGACTATCACACTGAAGCTTTCTTT.

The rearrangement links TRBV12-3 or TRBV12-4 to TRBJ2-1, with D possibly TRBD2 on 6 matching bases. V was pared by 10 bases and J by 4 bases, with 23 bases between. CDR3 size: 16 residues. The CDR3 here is CAIRAAGGRVYNEQFF. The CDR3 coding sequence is TGTGCCATAAGGGCGGCCGGGGGACGGGTTTACAATGAGCAGTTCTTC.

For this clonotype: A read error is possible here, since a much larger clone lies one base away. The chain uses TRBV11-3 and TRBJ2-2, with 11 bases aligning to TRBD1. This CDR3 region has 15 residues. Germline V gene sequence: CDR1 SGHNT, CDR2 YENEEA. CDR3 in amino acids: CTSHRGQGDPGELFF. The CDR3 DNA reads TGTACCAGCCACAGGGGACAGGGGGATCCCGGGGAGCTGTTTTTT.

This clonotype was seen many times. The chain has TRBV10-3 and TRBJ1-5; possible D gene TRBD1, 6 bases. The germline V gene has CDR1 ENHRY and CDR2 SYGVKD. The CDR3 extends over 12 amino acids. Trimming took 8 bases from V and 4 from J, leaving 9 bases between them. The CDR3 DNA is TGTGCCATCGCGGACAGAAATCAGCCCCAGCATTTT. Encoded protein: CAIADRNQPQHF.

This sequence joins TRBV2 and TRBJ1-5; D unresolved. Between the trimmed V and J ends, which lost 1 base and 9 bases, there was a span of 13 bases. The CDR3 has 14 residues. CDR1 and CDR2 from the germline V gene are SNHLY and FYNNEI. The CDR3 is CASSEEGPKGPQHF. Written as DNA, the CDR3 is TGTGCCAGCAGTGAAGAGGGCCCGAAAGGGCCCCAGCATTTT.

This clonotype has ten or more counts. The CDR3 sequence is CASSFGSSGRWETQYF. CDR3 coding DNA: TGTGCCAGCAGCTTCGGGTCTAGCGGGAGGTGGGAGACCCAGTACTTC. The V call is TRBV7-8, the J call TRBJ2-5; 11 nucleotides align to TRBD2. V was pared by 3 bases and J by 5 bases, with 8 bases of the junction left unmatched. Germline V gene data show CDR1 as SGHVS and CDR2 as FQNEAQ. This CDR3 region has 16 residues.

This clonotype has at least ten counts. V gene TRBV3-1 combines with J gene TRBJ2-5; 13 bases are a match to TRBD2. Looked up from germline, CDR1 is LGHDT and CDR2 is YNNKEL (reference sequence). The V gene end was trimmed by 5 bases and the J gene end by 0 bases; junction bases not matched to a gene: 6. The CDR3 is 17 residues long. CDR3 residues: CASSYRTSGSHQETQYF. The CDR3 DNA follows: TGTGCCAGCAGCTACCGGACTAGCGGGAGTCACCAAGAGACCCAGTACTTC.

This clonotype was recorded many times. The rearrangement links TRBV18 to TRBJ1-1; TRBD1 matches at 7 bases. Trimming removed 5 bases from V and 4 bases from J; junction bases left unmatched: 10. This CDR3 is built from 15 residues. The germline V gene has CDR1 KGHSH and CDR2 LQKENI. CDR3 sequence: CASSNKGGAGTEAFF. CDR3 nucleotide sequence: TGTGCCAGCTCAAATAAAGGGGGCGCGGGCACTGAAGCTTTCTTT. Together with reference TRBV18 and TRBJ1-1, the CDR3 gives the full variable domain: NAGVMQNPRHLVRRRGQEARLRCSPMKGHSHVYWYRQLPEEGLKFMVYLQKENIIDESGMPKERFSAEFPKEGPSILRIQQVVRGDSAAYFCASSNKGGAGTEAFFGQGTRLTVV.

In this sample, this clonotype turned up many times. The CDR3 reads CASSQALHTDTQYF. DNA for the CDR3: TGTGCCAGCAGTCAAGCTCTTCACACAGATACGCAGTATTTT. The V gene is TRBV11-2, the J gene TRBJ2-3; no firm D call. The germline V and J ends were trimmed by 6 bases and 2 bases, with 12 bases remaining between them. CDR1 and CDR2 from the germline V gene are SGHAT and FQNNGV. The length of the CDR3 is 14 residues. The whole variable domain, remainder taken from reference TRBV11-2 and TRBJ2-3, is EAGVAQSPRYKIIEKRQSVAFWCNPISGHATLYWYQQILGQGPKLLIQFQNNGVVDDSQLPKDRFSAERLKGVDSTLKIQPAKLEDSAVYLCASSQALHTDTQYFGPGTRLTVL.

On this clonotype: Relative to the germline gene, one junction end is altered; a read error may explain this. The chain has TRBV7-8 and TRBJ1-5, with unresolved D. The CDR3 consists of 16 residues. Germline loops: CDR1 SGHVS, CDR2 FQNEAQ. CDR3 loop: CANSLLGNTRNQPQHF. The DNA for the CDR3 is TGTGCCAACAGCTTACTCGGCAATACTAGGAATCAGCCCCAGCATTTT.